This TCR beta chain is from a study of T cells in Graves' hyperthyroidism and ophthalmopathy. The study, taken as a whole, reports: Patients with ophthalmopathy were separated from those with stable hyperthyroidism by a 13 V-J model. With a median lead of around 6.7 months before onset, the model predicted ophthalmopathy. In the blood, most expanded thyroid clonotypes above 0.001 appeared as well.

This clonotype showed up many times. Its antigen is currently unknown. TCR beta CDR3 sequences were amplified from RNA transcripts. A first-round RT-PCR of the TCR CDR3 used the HTBI primer set. TCRdb recomputed calls from the multiplex PCR reads with MiXCR, one row per CDR3 protein. The sample shows roughly 650,000 distinct CDR3 sequences, roughly 15% of them seen only once. The authors obtained PBMCs from 9 to 10 ml of fresh peripheral blood. This clonotype was sampled from a woman in her thirties or forties with Graves' ophthalmopathy. The specimen sequenced was blood.

CDR3 region: CASSLSIPRGQGASNEKLFF. The CDR3 nucleotides read TGTGCCAGCAGTTTATCTATCCCCAGAGGACAGGGGGCAAGTAATGAAAAACTGTTTTTT. This chain links TRBV27 with TRBJ1-4; 11 bases align to TRBD1. V lost 0 bases, J lost 4 bases, and 13 bases stayed unmatched. Germline CDR1 reads MNHEY; CDR2 reads SMNVEV (reference sequence). The CDR3 runs 20 residues. The full variable domain, its missing parts supplied by reference TRBV27 and TRBJ1-4, is EAQVTQNPRYLITVTGKKLTVTCSQNMNHEYMSWYRQDPGLGLRQIYYSMNVEVTDKGDVPEGYKVSRKEKRNFPLILESPSPNQTSLYFCASSLSIPRGQGASNEKLFFGSGTQLSVL.